The T cell receptor (beta chain) described here comes from a study of T cells in Graves' hyperthyroidism and ophthalmopathy. Points from the study as a whole: For ophthalmopathy, model prediction preceded onset by a median approximately 6 months. Most clonotypes expanded in thyroid above 0.001 were likewise present in blood.

As concerns this clonotype: What it binds is unknown.

The CDR3 has 16 residues. The germline CDR1 and CDR2 sequences are SNHLY and FYNNEI. V lost 6 bases and J lost 8; bases outside the gene matches: 15. It was RNA transcripts that yielded the amplified TCR beta CDR3 regions. The HTBI primer set served for first-round RT-PCR of the TCR CDR3. TCRdb used MiXCR to reprocess the multiplex PCR reads, holding one entry per CDR3 protein. The table lists 300,000 to 400,000 distinct CDR3 sequences, over 20% of them singletons, with 50% in the top ten. Input material: blood. The clonotype comes from a woman aged 50 to 60 with Graves' hyperthyroidism. The chain recombines TRBV2 with TRBJ2-1; 8 bases line up with TRBD2. CDR3 in DNA: TGTGCCAGCAGCGAGACTAGCGCTCTGAAAGGGGATGAGCAGTTCTTC. This sequence encodes CASSETSALKGDEQFF.